The 3 T cell receptor beta chains reported below all come from one sample, sequenced in a study of shared clonotypes between healthy human individuals (dated by TCRdb to about 2020). The receptor library was made with the immunoSEQ multiplex PCR assay. TCRdb holds this immuneACCESS table with in-frame rearrangements only. Some clones are missing; in checked studies, unresolved V genes explain under half, and the rest has no known cause. Recorded for this sample are approximately 2,300,000 clones; under 95% of them occurred a single time. Around 0.38% of the sample comes from the top ten. The sample taken for sequencing was naive CD4+ T cells from PBMCs. The cell subset or site label, read with the paper, signifies: CD45RA+ positively selected. Receptors originate from a man younger than 35 in good health. Some clones in this sample may be carry-over from other donors' samples.

The chain uses TRBV18 and TRBJ1-2, with TRBD1 identical over 10 bases. Germline loops: CDR1 KGHSH, CDR2 LQKENI. J lost 7 bases, V lost 3 bases, and 5 bases had no gene match. This CDR3 contains 14 residues. In nucleotides, the CDR3 is TGTGCCAGCTCACCGGGGACAGGGGATATTGGCTACACCTTC. Protein product: CASSPGTGDIGYTF.

In this sample, this clone turned up once. The rearrangement uses TRBV18 and TRBJ2-3; D may be TRBD2 (7 bases). Germline CDR1 KGHSH, CDR2 LQKENI. The V end was cut by 2 bases, the J end by 4 bases, with 19 bases between. This CDR3 contains 17 residues. CDR3 amino acids: CASSPLSGGRSSDTQYF. DNA of the CDR3: TGTGCCAGCTCACCATTATCCGGGGGGCGGTCTTCAGATACGCAGTATTTT.

The chain links TRBV30 to TRBJ2-7; TRBD2 might be the D (6 bases). CDR3 length equals 14 residues. Trimming pared 2 bases from V and 2 bases from J, leaving 13 bases between. Germline V lookup: CDR1 GTSNPN, CDR2 SVGIG (reference sequence). CDR3 nucleotide sequence: TGTGCCTGGAGTAGGCAGGGAGGAGCCTACGAGCAGTACTTC. Residues: CAWSRQGGAYEQYF.